The 13 T cell receptor beta chains listed next were all sequenced from one sample in a study of blood T cell repertoires in COVID-19. Libraries were prepared by immunoSEQ multiplex PCR; TCRdb keeps only in-frame clonotypes and omits some of them. The sample records 98,000 or so clones, about two thirds being singletons. The sample consisted of peripheral blood. The origin of the receptors is a woman in her thirties or forties with acute or convalescent COVID-19.

This clone has a count of ten or more. The chain employs TRBV4-1 and TRBJ1-4, with 12 bases aligning to TRBD1. With 4 bases clipped from V and 8 bases from J, the junction kept 11 bases outside the gene matches. CDR1 MGHRA and CDR2 YSYEKL come from the germline V gene. The CDR3 sequence is 17 residues long. The CDR3 DNA reads TGCGCCAGCAGCCTTTGGGGGACAGGGGGCTCAGGGGAAAAACTGTTTTTT. Translating it yields CASSLWGTGGSGEKLFF.

The chain is built from TRBV28 and TRBJ1-1; TRBD1 might be the D (5 bases). The CDR3 totals 14 residues. Trimming stripped 6 bases from V and 4 bases from J, with 15 bases between. Germline assignment: CDR1 MDHEN and CDR2 SYDVKM. The CDR3 DNA is TGTGCCAGCAGGGGGTGGCAGGGAGGCACTGAAGCTTTCTTT. Amino acids: CASRGWQGGTEAFF.

This clone was picked up a small number of times. V usage is TRBV2 and J usage is TRBJ1-2; D possibly corresponds to TRBD1 (6 bases). Germline loops: CDR1 SNHLY, CDR2 FYNNEI. The CDR3 has 14 residues. The V and J ends lost 6 bases and 5 bases respectively, with 16 bases between them. The CDR3 region is CASRQGGGIYGYTF. CDR3 bases: TGTGCCAGCAGGCAGGGAGGGGGGATTTATGGCTACACCTTC.

The chain uses TRBV7-3 and TRBJ2-7; TRBD1 matches 9 bases. Per the germline V gene, CDR1 is SGHTA and CDR2 is FQGTGA. The CDR3 totals 15 residues. The junction had 6 bases not matched to a gene; V was cut back by 1 base and J by 5 bases. The CDR3 loop reads CASSLRGTGNHEQYF. CDR3 sequence (DNA): TGTGCCAGCAGCTTAAGGGGGACAGGGAACCACGAGCAGTACTTC.

The chain couples TRBV27 to TRBJ2-7, with TRBD1 identical over 8 bases. Looked up from germline, CDR1 is MNHEY and CDR2 is SMNVEV (reference sequence). This CDR3 region has 14 residues. V lost 6 bases, J lost 4 bases, and 8 bases stayed unmatched. CDR3 bases: TGTGCCAGCAGGAGGACAGGGTTAGGATACGAGCAGTACTTC. Translating it yields CASRRTGLGYEQYF.

The chain employs TRBV27 and TRBJ1-4; 8 bases are shared with TRBD1. With 2 bases clipped from V and 7 bases from J, the junction kept 3 bases outside the gene matches. Germline CDR1 is MNHEY and CDR2 is SMNVEV (reference sequence). CDR3 length equals 14 residues. CDR3 nucleotides: TGTGCCAGCAGTTTAGGGACAGGAGCTGAAAAACTGTTTTTT. Translating it yields CASSLGTGAEKLFF.

V is TRBV10-1 and J is TRBJ1-2, with 11 bases fitting TRBD1. This CDR3 comprises 18 residues. Germline CDR1 and CDR2: WNHNN and SYGVQD (reference sequence). Trimming at V came to 3 bases and at J to 5 bases, leaving 14 bases not matched to a gene. The DNA of the CDR3 is TGCGCCAGCAGTGACCCGAAAGGACAGGGGGCGCAGGGATATGGCTACACCTTC. This codes for CASSDPKGQGAQGYGYTF.

This clone was observed a few times. Other DNA sequences within the sample encode an identical CDR3. This CDR3 reads CAWAGGDQPQHF. The CDR3 nucleotides read TGTGCCTGGGCCGGAGGAGATCAGCCCCAGCATTTT. The rearrangement uses TRBV30 and TRBJ1-5; D unclear. The CDR3 length is 12 residues. V was shortened by 5 bases and J by 5 bases, with 10 bases between the two germline ends. Germline V gives CDR1 GTSNPN, CDR2 SVGIG (reference sequence).

CDR3 sequence: CASSLKSIPMYSPLHF. CDR3 nucleotide sequence: TGTGCCAGCAGTTTAAAGAGTATCCCAATGTATTCACCCCTCCACTTT. This chain connects TRBV27 to TRBJ1-6; D ambiguous. Germline CDR1 is MNHEY and CDR2 is SMNVEV (reference sequence). The CDR3 has 16 residues. With 2 bases removed from V and 8 bases from J, the gap between germline ends came to 16 bases.

This sequence joins TRBV5-6 and TRBJ1-2; D gene ambiguous. The CDR3 consists of 11 residues. V lost 2 bases, J lost 9 bases, and 8 bases lay in between. The germline V gene encodes CDR1 SGHDT and CDR2 YYEEEE. CDR3 nucleotides: TGTGCCAGCAGCTTAGCGGGGAGCTACACCTTC. Encoded protein: CASSLAGSYTF.

The chain recombines TRBV5-1 with TRBJ2-2, with 11 bases aligning to TRBD1. Germline V gene lookup returns CDR1 SGHRS and CDR2 YFSETQ. With V trimmed by 0 bases and J by 6 bases, 7 bases remained unmatched. The CDR3 is made up of 17 amino acids. CDR3 coding DNA: TGCGCCAGCAGCTTGGTTGGACAGGGGGCAATCTCCGGGGAGCTGTTTTTT. Translated, it gives CASSLVGQGAISGELFF.

The chain uses TRBV15 and TRBJ2-5, with TRBD2 identical over 15 bases. Trimming removed 5 bases from V and 5 bases from J; junction bases left unmatched: 9. The CDR3 length is 17 residues. The V gene's germline CDR1 is LNHNV and CDR2 YYDKDF (reference sequence). CDR3 loop: CATSAGLAGGYVETQYF. As DNA, the CDR3 is TGTGCCACCAGCGCAGGACTAGCGGGGGGGTATGTTGAGACCCAGTACTTC.

V gene TRBV13 combines with J gene TRBJ2-7; D remains unclear. CDR3 size: 13 residues. The germline gives CDR1 PRHDT, CDR2 FYEKMQ (reference sequence). V was clipped by 5 bases and J by 3 bases, with 11 bases between them. The CDR3 sequence is CASSPDMGYEQYF. The CDR3 DNA reads as TGTGCCAGCAGCCCAGACATGGGCTACGAGCAGTACTTC.